These T cell receptor beta chains were read from a single sample in a study of shared T cell receptors in the human thymus. Clones were sequenced by immunoSEQ multiplex PCR, and TCRdb holds only the in-frame ones, with some missing. This sample has 450,000 to 650,000 clones; 78% occur once, and the top ten carry less than 0.015%. These data also formed part of another study, on human thymus T cells.

The sequenced material came from thymocytes. The origin of the receptors is a boy under three years old with a congenital heart defect. The CDR3 runs from the conserved cysteine through the conserved F or W. D genes are given only for firm matches. Size is stated for part of the rows, as once, few or many counts, or as a class when the clone is expanded.

D gene: .; J gene: TRBJ1-1; V gene: TRBV27; clone size: once; CDR3 DNA: TGTGCCAGCAGCCATCCACACATGGAAGCTTTCTTT; CDR3 protein: CASSHPHMEAFF
D gene: TRBD1; J gene: TRBJ2-7; V gene: TRBV6-6; clone size: .; CDR3 DNA: TGTGCCAGCAGCCCCGACAGGGCCCACGAGCAGTACTTC; CDR3 protein: CASSPDRAHEQYF
D gene: TRBD1; J gene: TRBJ1-1; V gene: TRBV19; clone size: .; CDR3 DNA: TGTGCCAGTAGCAAACAGGGGTGGTTGGAAGCTTTCTTT; CDR3 protein: CASSKQGWLEAFF
D gene: .; J gene: TRBJ1-4; V gene: TRBV30; clone size: .; CDR3 DNA: TGTGCCTGGAGCGAGCTCGGTAATGAAAAACTGTTTTTT; CDR3 protein: CAWSELGNEKLFF
D gene: TRBD2; J gene: TRBJ2-1; V gene: TRBV5-4; clone size: .; CDR3 DNA: TGTGCCAGCAGCTTGCTCGGACTAGACTACAATGAGCAGTTCTTC; CDR3 protein: CASSLLGLDYNEQFF
D gene: TRBD2; J gene: TRBJ2-5; V gene: TRBV6-1; clone size: .; CDR3 DNA: TGTGCCAGCAGTGGGACTAGCGGAGAGACCCAGTACTTC; CDR3 protein: CASSGTSGETQYF
D gene: .; J gene: TRBJ2-1; V gene: TRBV7-2; clone size: .; CDR3 DNA: TGTGCCAGCAGTCTAAGACATCTGGTCTCCTACAATGAGCAGTTCTTC; CDR3 protein: CASSLRHLVSYNEQFF
D gene: .; J gene: TRBJ2-5; V gene: TRBV7-6; clone size: .; CDR3 DNA: TGTGCCAGCAGCTTAGATAACAGCATCCAAGAGACCCAGTACTTC; CDR3 protein: CASSLDNSIQETQYF
D gene: TRBD2; J gene: TRBJ2-1; V gene: TRBV4-1; clone size: .; CDR3 DNA: TGCGCCAGCAGCCAAGTGCTAGCGGGCCATGTCATGGGGAATGAGCAGTTCTTC; CDR3 protein: CASSQVLAGHVMGNEQFF
D gene: .; J gene: TRBJ2-5; V gene: TRBV10-2; clone size: .; CDR3 DNA: TGCGCCAGCAGTGATCCGCTAGTCGAGGAGACCCAGTACTTC; CDR3 protein: CASSDPLVEETQYF
D gene: TRBD1; J gene: TRBJ1-4; V gene: TRBV6-6; clone size: .; CDR3 DNA: TGTGCCAGCTCGCAGGGGGTGGAAAAACTGTTTTTT; CDR3 protein: CASSQGVEKLFF
D gene: TRBD1; J gene: TRBJ2-5; V gene: TRBV29-1; clone size: few; CDR3 DNA: TGCAGCGTTGATGGGGACAGGGGAGGAGAGACCCAGTACTTC; CDR3 protein: CSVDGDRGGETQYF
D gene: TRBD1; J gene: TRBJ2-7; V gene: TRBV13; clone size: .; CDR3 DNA: TGTGCCAGCAGCGCCTACAGGGGTGAGCAGTACTTC; CDR3 protein: CASSAYRGEQYF
D gene: TRBD1; J gene: TRBJ2-1; V gene: TRBV6-1; clone size: .; CDR3 DNA: TGTGCCAGCAGTGCGCCCTACAGGGGTGGGACCTACAATGAGCAGTTCTTC; CDR3 protein: CASSAPYRGGTYNEQFF
D gene: .; J gene: TRBJ2-3; V gene: TRBV4-1; clone size: .; CDR3 DNA: TGCGCCAGCAGCCAAGATTTTTTCAGGGGGGGCACAGATACGCAGTATTTT; CDR3 protein: CASSQDFFRGGTDTQYF
D gene: TRBD2; J gene: TRBJ2-2; V gene: TRBV11-3; clone size: .; CDR3 DNA: TGTGCCAGCAGTTTAGCGGGATCGAACACCGGGGAGCTGTTTTTT; CDR3 protein: CASSLAGSNTGELFF
D gene: TRBD1; J gene: TRBJ2-5; V gene: TRBV7-7; clone size: .; CDR3 DNA: TGTGCCAGCAGCAAAACAGGGGGCGGGGAGACCCAGTACTTC; CDR3 protein: CASSKTGGGETQYF
D gene: TRBD2; J gene: TRBJ2-1; V gene: TRBV7-8; clone size: once; CDR3 DNA: TGTGCCAGCAGCGCGACTAGCGGGAGATCGTACAATGAGCAGTTCTTC; CDR3 protein: CASSATSGRSYNEQFF
D gene: TRBD2; J gene: TRBJ2-5; V gene: TRBV10-3; clone size: .; CDR3 DNA: TGTGCCATCAGTGAGGGGCTCCCCGGGACTACGTACCAAGAGACCCAGTACTTC; CDR3 protein: CAISEGLPGTTYQETQYF
D gene: TRBD2; J gene: TRBJ2-1; V gene: TRBV4-2; clone size: .; CDR3 DNA: TGTGCCAGCAGCCAAGGCTCTAGCGGGGGGTACAATGAGCAGTTCTTC; CDR3 protein: CASSQGSSGGYNEQFF
D gene: .; J gene: TRBJ1-2; V gene: TRBV29-1; clone size: .; CDR3 DNA: TGCAGCGTTGAAGCTGATAGGAGGCAGGTCTATGGCTACACCTTC; CDR3 protein: CSVEADRRQVYGYTF
D gene: .; J gene: TRBJ2-5; V gene: TRBV4-1; clone size: .; CDR3 DNA: TGCGCCAGCAGCCAAGGATCTAGCCAAGGAGGGGAGACCCAGTACTTC; CDR3 protein: CASSQGSSQGGETQYF
D gene: TRBD2; J gene: TRBJ2-2; V gene: TRBV6-6; clone size: .; CDR3 DNA: TGTGCCAGCAGTTACTCGGGACTACCTAACACCGGGGAGCTGTTTTTT; CDR3 protein: CASSYSGLPNTGELFF
D gene: .; J gene: TRBJ2-1; V gene: TRBV29-1; clone size: .; CDR3 DNA: TGCAGCGCCGTCCCTCGGGTCAATGAGCAGTTCTTC; CDR3 protein: CSAVPRVNEQFF
D gene: TRBD2; J gene: TRBJ2-7; V gene: TRBV13; clone size: .; CDR3 DNA: TGTGCCAGCAGCCCCCGTATGACTAGCGGGAGCACCTACGAGCAGTACTTC; CDR3 protein: CASSPRMTSGSTYEQYF
D gene: .; J gene: TRBJ1-2; V gene: TRBV2; clone size: .; CDR3 DNA: TGTGCCAGCAGTGGGGGATCGGGACAAAGCTTAAACTATGGCTACACCTTC; CDR3 protein: CASSGGSGQSLNYGYTF
D gene: TRBD1; J gene: TRBJ2-7; V gene: TRBV2; clone size: .; CDR3 DNA: TGTGCCAGCAGTGCCTTGACAGGGCCCTGTGACTACGAGCAGTACTTC; CDR3 protein: CASSALTGPCDYEQYF
D gene: .; J gene: TRBJ1-3; V gene: TRBV4-3; clone size: .; CDR3 DNA: TGCGCCAGCAGCCAAGGGGAGGGGGTACCTGGAAACACCATATATTTT; CDR3 protein: CASSQGEGVPGNTIYF
D gene: TRBD2; J gene: TRBJ2-1; V gene: TRBV6-5; clone size: once; CDR3 DNA: TGTGCCAGCAGAAAGCGGGATCGGCACAATGAGCAGTTCTTC; CDR3 protein: CASRKRDRHNEQFF
D gene: .; J gene: TRBJ2-7; V gene: TRBV5-8; clone size: once; CDR3 DNA: TGTGCCAGCAGCTTGGTCAGCTCCTACGAGCAGTACTTC; CDR3 protein: CASSLVSSYEQYF
D gene: .; J gene: TRBJ1-2; V gene: TRBV4-3; clone size: .; CDR3 DNA: TGCGCCAGCAGCCCCGAACGGACAGTTAGGTCTAACTATGGCTACACCTTC; CDR3 protein: CASSPERTVRSNYGYTF
D gene: TRBD2; J gene: TRBJ2-2; V gene: TRBV7-2; clone size: .; CDR3 DNA: TGTGCCAGCAGCTCCACGGGACGGGGGGGGAACACCGGGGAGCTGTTTTTT; CDR3 protein: CASSSTGRGGNTGELFF
D gene: .; J gene: TRBJ2-5; V gene: TRBV25-1; clone size: few; CDR3 DNA: TGTGCCAGCAGTGAATGGGGGGACGGACAAGAGACCCAGTACTTC; CDR3 protein: CASSEWGDGQETQYF
D gene: TRBD2; J gene: TRBJ2-5; V gene: TRBV30; clone size: .; CDR3 DNA: TGTGCCTGGAGTCCCCAGCCTACTAGCGGGAGGGCCTGCGAGACCCAGTACTTC; CDR3 protein: CAWSPQPTSGRACETQYF
D gene: TRBD2; J gene: TRBJ2-3; V gene: TRBV6-1; clone size: .; CDR3 DNA: TGTGCCAGCAGGGAACTAGCGGGAGGGAACACAGATACGCAGTATTTT; CDR3 protein: CASRELAGGNTDTQYF
D gene: .; J gene: TRBJ2-1; V gene: TRBV13; clone size: .; CDR3 DNA: TGTGCCAGCAGCTCCCAGAACTACAATGAGCAGTTCTTC; CDR3 protein: CASSSQNYNEQFF
D gene: TRBD1; J gene: TRBJ2-3; V gene: TRBV5-6; clone size: .; CDR3 DNA: TGTGCCAGCAGCACAGGGGACAGGCCAAGCACAGATACGCAGTATTTT; CDR3 protein: CASSTGDRPSTDTQYF
D gene: .; J gene: TRBJ2-2; V gene: TRBV2; clone size: .; CDR3 DNA: TGTGCCAGCAGTGCGTCGGACACCTTCACCGGGGAGCTGTTTTTT; CDR3 protein: CASSASDTFTGELFF
D gene: TRBD1; J gene: TRBJ2-1; V gene: TRBV7-9; clone size: .; CDR3 DNA: TGTGCCAGCAGCTGCCGGGACAGAGTAAATGAGCAGTTCTTC; CDR3 protein: CASSCRDRVNEQFF
D gene: TRBD2; J gene: TRBJ2-3; V gene: TRBV5-1; clone size: .; CDR3 DNA: TGCGCCAGCAGCTTGAGGCTAGCGGGAGGAGGGCTGGGGCAGTATTTT; CDR3 protein: CASSLRLAGGGLGQYF
D gene: .; J gene: TRBJ1-3; V gene: TRBV5-6; clone size: .; CDR3 DNA: TGTGCCAGCAGCCCCTTCGGAAACACCATATATTTT; CDR3 protein: CASSPFGNTIYF
D gene: TRBD2; J gene: TRBJ2-4; V gene: TRBV5-5; clone size: .; CDR3 DNA: TGTGCCAGCAGCCCGACTAGCGCCTACGCCAAAAACATTCAGTACTTC; CDR3 protein: CASSPTSAYAKNIQYF
D gene: .; J gene: TRBJ2-7; V gene: TRBV5-6; clone size: .; CDR3 DNA: TGTGCCAGCAGCTTCGGGTACGAGCAGTACTTC; CDR3 protein: CASSFGYEQYF
D gene: .; J gene: TRBJ2-2; V gene: TRBV9; clone size: .; CDR3 DNA: TGTGCCGGACAGAACACCGGGGAGCTGTTTTTT; CDR3 protein: CAGQNTGELFF
D gene: TRBD2; J gene: TRBJ2-5; V gene: TRBV7-8; clone size: .; CDR3 DNA: TGTGCCAGCAGCTTAGTAAGGGCCCCCACTAGCGGGAGGGAACAAGAGACCCAGTACTTC; CDR3 protein: CASSLVRAPTSGREQETQYF
D gene: .; J gene: TRBJ1-5; V gene: TRBV5-6; clone size: .; CDR3 DNA: TGTGCCAGCAGCTCATCTGCGGGGGGTAGCAATCAGCCCCAGCATTTT; CDR3 protein: CASSSSAGGSNQPQHF
D gene: TRBD1; J gene: TRBJ1-2; V gene: TRBV12-5; clone size: few; CDR3 DNA: TGTGCTAGTGGGTCAGGTTCGACAGGGGTTGATGGCTACACCTTC; CDR3 protein: CASGSGSTGVDGYTF
D gene: .; J gene: TRBJ1-3; V gene: TRBV6-1; clone size: .; CDR3 DNA: TGTGCCAGCAGTGAAGGGGGGCAGGAGAACACCATATATTTT; CDR3 protein: CASSEGGQENTIYF
D gene: .; J gene: TRBJ1-2; V gene: TRBV29-1; clone size: .; CDR3 DNA: TGCAGCGTTGAACTGGGAGATGGCTACACCTTC; CDR3 protein: CSVELGDGYTF
D gene: TRBD1; J gene: TRBJ1-2; V gene: TRBV7-9; clone size: .; CDR3 DNA: TGTGCCAGCAGCTTAGCGACAGGGGCCTATGGCTACACCTTC; CDR3 protein: CASSLATGAYGYTF
D gene: TRBD1; J gene: TRBJ2-7; V gene: TRBV5-1; clone size: .; CDR3 DNA: TGCGCCAGCAGCCTTGACCGGACAGGGGTACCCTACGAGCAGTACTTC; CDR3 protein: CASSLDRTGVPYEQYF
D gene: TRBD2; J gene: TRBJ2-7; V gene: TRBV9; clone size: .; CDR3 DNA: TGTGCCAGCAGCGTAGCATCTAGCGGGACTTACGAGCAGTACTTC; CDR3 protein: CASSVASSGTYEQYF
D gene: TRBD2; J gene: TRBJ2-5; V gene: TRBV6-6; clone size: .; CDR3 DNA: TGTGCCAGCAGCCCTAGCGGGAGTGGAGAGCAGTACTTC; CDR3 protein: CASSPSGSGEQYF
D gene: .; J gene: TRBJ2-7; V gene: TRBV5-6; clone size: .; CDR3 DNA: TGTGCCAGCAGTCGTTCGGAGCTTCTCAGCTCCTACGAGCAGTACTTC; CDR3 protein: CASSRSELLSSYEQYF